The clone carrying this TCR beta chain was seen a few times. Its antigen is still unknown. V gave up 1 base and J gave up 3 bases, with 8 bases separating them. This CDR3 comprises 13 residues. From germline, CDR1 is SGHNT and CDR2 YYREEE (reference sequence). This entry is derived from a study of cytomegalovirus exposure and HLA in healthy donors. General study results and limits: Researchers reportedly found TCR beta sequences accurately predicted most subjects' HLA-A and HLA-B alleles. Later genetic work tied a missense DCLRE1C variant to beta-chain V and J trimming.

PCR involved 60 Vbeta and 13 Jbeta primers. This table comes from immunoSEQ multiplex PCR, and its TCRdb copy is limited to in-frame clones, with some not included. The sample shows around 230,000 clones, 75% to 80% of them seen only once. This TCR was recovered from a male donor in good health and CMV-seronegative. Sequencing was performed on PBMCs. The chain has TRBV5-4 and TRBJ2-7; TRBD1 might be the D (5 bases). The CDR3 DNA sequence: TGTGCCAGCAGCTTGAAGGGGATCTACGAGCAGTACTTC. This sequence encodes CASSLKGIYEQYF.